This T cell receptor (beta chain) was recorded in a study of shared clonotypes between healthy human individuals. Overall study: Those who served as donors were a couple of women and a few men between the ages of 18 and 49.

An assay was performed, and its level was deep. Methods used by the authors: ImmunoSEQ sequences covered only the junction and lacked quality scores; filtering therefore differed. Some clones are missing from TCRdb's copy, which holds only in-frame ones; the method was immunoSEQ multiplex PCR. That table furnishes V, J and clone size, whereas the DNA furnished D and trimming. The sample lists about 1.4 million clones, around 97% seen once, with roughly 1.1% in the top ten. General study findings and limits: Among donors, sharing of clonotypes was expected to be affected by sequencing depth.

Remarks on this clone: The antigen remains unidentified.

V was clipped by 2 bases and J by 14 bases; unmatched bases: 6. Germline V gene sequence: CDR1 SGHVS, CDR2 FQNEAQ. The CDR3 consists of 12 residues. Sequences were obtained from naive CD4+ T cells sorted from blood. As to subset: CD45RA+ positively selected. The chain has TRBV7-8 and TRBJ2-1; 7 bases align to TRBD2. The clonotype comes from a man younger than 40 in good health. The CDR3 nucleotides read TGTGCCAGCAGCTTACCTAGGACTAGAGAGTTCTTC. Translation gives CASSLPRTREFF.